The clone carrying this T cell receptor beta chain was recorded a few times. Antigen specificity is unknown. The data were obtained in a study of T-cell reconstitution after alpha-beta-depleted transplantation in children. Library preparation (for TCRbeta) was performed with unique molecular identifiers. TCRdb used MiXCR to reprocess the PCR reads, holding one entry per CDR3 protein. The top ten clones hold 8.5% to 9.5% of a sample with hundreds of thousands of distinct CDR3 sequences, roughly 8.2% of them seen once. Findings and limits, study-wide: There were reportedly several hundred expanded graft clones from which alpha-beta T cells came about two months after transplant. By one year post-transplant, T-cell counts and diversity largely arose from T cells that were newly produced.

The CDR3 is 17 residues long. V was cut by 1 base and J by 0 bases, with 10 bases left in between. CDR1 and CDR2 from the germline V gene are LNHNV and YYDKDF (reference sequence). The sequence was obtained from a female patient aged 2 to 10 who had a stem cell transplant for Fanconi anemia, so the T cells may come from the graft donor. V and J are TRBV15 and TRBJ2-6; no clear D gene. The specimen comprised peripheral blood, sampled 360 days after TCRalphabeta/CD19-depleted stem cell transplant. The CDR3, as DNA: TGTGCCACCAGCAGAGTGGTTGGAAGCTCTGGGGCCAACGTCCTGACTTTC. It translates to CATSRVVGSSGANVLTF.